Shown below are 27 T cell receptor beta chains from a single sample sequenced in a study of cytomegalovirus exposure and HLA in healthy donors. The PCR contained 60 Vbeta and 13 Jbeta primers. Method: immunoSEQ multiplex PCR; TCRdb's copy keeps in-frame clones and lacks some. The table has under 200,000 clones, around 63% seen once. The sample was PBMCs. These receptor sequences come from a woman younger than 30 in good health and CMV-seropositive.

The chain uses TRBV15 and TRBJ2-3; 8 bases match TRBD2. The CDR3 is 15 residues long. Per germline, CDR1 LNHNV and CDR2 YYDKDF (reference sequence). The ends lost 2 bases at V and 2 bases at J; junction bases unmatched: 3. The CDR3 sequence is CATSRLAGITDTQYF. Here the CDR3 DNA reads TGTGCCACCAGCAGATTAGCGGGGATCACAGATACGCAGTATTTT. The whole variable domain, filled in from reference TRBV15 and TRBJ2-3, reads DAMVIQNPRYQVTQFGKPVTLSCSQTLNHNVMYWYQQKSSQAPKLLFHYYDKDFNNEADTPDNFQSRRPNTSFCFLDIRSPGLGDTAMYLCATSRLAGITDTQYFGPGTRLTVL.

This clone was seen once. At one of its ends the junction is not consistent with the germline gene, which may arise from a read error. CDR3 region: CAGSLGALKVEQYF. DNA of the CDR3: TGTGCCGGCAGTCTAGGGGCCCTAAAAGTCGAGCAGTACTTC. The chain recombines TRBV5-6 with TRBJ2-7; D perhaps matches TRBD1 (5 bases). This CDR3 comprises 14 residues. Germline-derived CDR1 and CDR2 are SGHDT and YYEEEE.

The chain employs TRBV6-5 and TRBJ2-1; D is possibly TRBD2 (6 bases). Trimming removed 0 bases from V and 7 bases from J, with 16 bases in between. The CDR3 covers 16 residues. Germline loops: CDR1 MNHEY, CDR2 SVGAGI. DNA of the CDR3: TGTGCCAGCAGTTACTCGGGAGAGACTAGTTGGAATGAGCAGTTCTTC. This sequence encodes CASSYSGETSWNEQFF.

The chain has TRBV7-9 and TRBJ2-1; 10 positions match TRBD1. Unmatched junction bases numbered 6, after V lost 3 bases and J lost 7 bases. CDR1 and CDR2 from the germline V gene are SEHNR and FQNEAQ (reference sequence). This CDR3 is built from 15 residues. The CDR3 DNA is TGTGCCAGCAGCTTTCGGGACAGGGGTGAGAATGAGCAGTTCTTC. Amino acids: CASSFRDRGENEQFF.

This clone was counted between two and nine times. The rearrangement joins TRBV6-5 to TRBJ2-5; 9 bases align to TRBD2. Germline values: CDR1 MNHEY, CDR2 SVGAGI. J was trimmed by 5 bases and V by 5 bases; bases with no gene match: 9. The length of the CDR3 is 15 residues. This CDR3 is CASSQRIAGAETQYF. The CDR3 coding sequence is TGTGCCAGCAGTCAACGAATAGCGGGAGCGGAGACCCAGTACTTC.

This chain uses TRBV29-1 with TRBJ2-7; TRBD2 matches 11 bases. Germline CDR1 is SQVTM and CDR2 is ANQGSEA. With 7 bases clipped from V and 7 bases from J, the junction kept 9 bases outside the gene matches. This CDR3 has 13 residues. The CDR3 sequence: CSAGTSGGGEQYF. CDR3 nucleotide sequence: TGCAGCGCCGGGACTAGCGGAGGGGGGGAGCAGTACTTC.

This clone appeared a few times. The CDR3 DNA sequence: TGTGCCTGGAGTATAGAAAGTCCTCACGAGCAGTACTTC. This sequence encodes CAWSIESPHEQYF. The gene calls are TRBV30 and TRBJ2-7; D unclear. The V end was cut by 2 bases, the J end by 5 bases, with 13 bases between. CDR1 is GTSNPN, CDR2 SVGIG, per germline (reference sequence). The CDR3 consists of 13 residues.

Here the CDR3 reads CASSVGQGRNEQYF. The CDR3 coding sequence is TGTGCCAGCAGCGTGGGACAGGGGAGGAACGAGCAGTACTTC. The gene calls are TRBV9 and TRBJ2-7; 10 bases are a match to TRBD1. J was trimmed by 5 bases and V by 2 bases; bases with no gene match: 4. The CDR3 runs 14 residues. CDR1 SGDLS and CDR2 YYNGEE come from the germline V gene.

The chain combines TRBV4-1 with TRBJ2-7, with TRBD1 matching 9 bases. The CDR3 is made up of 17 amino acids. CDR1 and CDR2 (germline): MGHRA, YSYEKL. Unmatched junction bases numbered 10, after V lost 3 bases and J lost 1 base. The CDR3 sequence: CASSHRAGTGFSYEQYF. The CDR3 DNA reads as TGCGCCAGCAGCCACCGAGCCGGGACAGGGTTTTCCTACGAGCAGTACTTC.

This chain joins TRBV19 and TRBJ2-7; 8 positions match TRBD2. The CDR3 loop spans 13 amino acids. V gave up 6 bases and J gave up 3 bases; unmatched junction bases: 4. The V gene's germline CDR1 is LNHDA and CDR2 SQIVND (reference sequence). CDR3 nucleotide sequence: TGTGCCAGTAGATCCGGGACTAGCTACGAGCAGTACTTC. This translates into CASRSGTSYEQYF.

This chain links TRBV10-3 with TRBJ2-7; TRBD1 might be the D (5 bases). V shed 4 bases and J shed 4 bases, with 14 bases lying between them. The CDR3 is made up of 14 amino acids. Per germline, CDR1 ENHRY and CDR2 SYGVKD. The CDR3 DNA sequence: TGTGCCATCAGTGCAGGGTCGGTACTTTACGAGCAGTACTTC. It specifies CAISAGSVLYEQYF.

The chain is built from TRBV28 and TRBJ1-1; perhaps TRBD1 as D (5 bases). The germline V and J ends were trimmed by 4 bases and 4 bases, with 22 bases remaining between them. The CDR3 covers 17 residues. The V gene's germline CDR1 is MDHEN and CDR2 SYDVKM. Here the CDR3 reads CASSSGSLRGRLTEAFF. In DNA, the CDR3 is TGTGCCAGCAGTTCGGGCAGTCTAAGGGGCCGACTCACTGAAGCTTTCTTT.

V is TRBV27 and J is TRBJ1-6; 11 positions agree with TRBD1. CDR1 and CDR2 from the germline V gene are MNHEY and SMNVEV (reference sequence). The CDR3 contains 15 residues. With 4 bases clipped from V and 6 bases from J, the junction kept 2 bases outside the gene matches. DNA for the CDR3: TGTGCCAGCAGTTGGGGGACAGGGGGTAATTCACCCCTCCACTTT. Its protein is CASSWGTGGNSPLHF.

This clone was seen just once. The chain employs TRBV7-6 and TRBJ2-1; 12 bases match TRBD2. The V gene's germline CDR1 is SGHVS and CDR2 FNYEAQ. V was clipped by 0 bases and J by 4 bases; unmatched bases: 1. This CDR3 contains 16 residues. This chain's CDR3 is CASSLAGTSGYNEQFF. Here the CDR3 DNA reads TGTGCCAGCAGCTTAGCAGGGACTAGCGGGTACAATGAGCAGTTCTTC.

This CDR3 reads CASSYFTGSFAEQFF. CDR3 nucleotide sequence: TGTGCCAGCAGTTACTTTACAGGGAGTTTTGCTGAGCAGTTCTTC. The chain employs TRBV6-5 and TRBJ2-1; a weak D match, TRBD1 (6 bases). The length of the CDR3 is 15 residues. The germline CDR1 and CDR2 sequences are MNHEY and SVGAGI. Trimming cost V 1 base and J 9 bases, with 16 bases left between them.

The chain carries TRBV23-1 and TRBJ2-7; a possible D gene is TRBD2 (5 bases). TRBV23-1 is an ORF; its function is uncertain. CDR3 size: 17 residues. V lost 4 bases and J 0 bases, leaving 19 bases between the germline ends. CDR3 residues: CASSPLRAKVGSYEQYF. CDR3 coding DNA: TGCGCCAGCAGTCCTCTGCGGGCAAAGGTCGGCTCCTACGAGCAGTACTTC.

The CDR3 loop is CASKGGGHSGNTIYF. As DNA, the CDR3 is TGTGCCAGCAAAGGAGGAGGCCACTCTGGAAACACCATATATTTT. This chain joins TRBV28 and TRBJ1-3; D is unclear. V shed 7 bases and J shed 0 bases, with 13 bases lying between them. The germline V gene encodes CDR1 MDHEN and CDR2 SYDVKM. The CDR3 totals 15 residues.

This clone was counted once. The chain carries TRBV14 and TRBJ2-7; no clear D gene. Deletions cut 3 bases from V and 3 bases from J, with 15 bases between. Germline V gene sequence: CDR1 SGHDN, CDR2 FVKESK. This CDR3 is built from 15 residues. CDR3 DNA sequence: TGTGCCAGCAGCCAGAGAGTCACTGGGCTCTACGAGCAGTACTTC. Encoded protein: CASSQRVTGLYEQYF.

This chain joins TRBV19 and TRBJ2-3; 10 bases map to TRBD2. The CDR3 length is 16 residues. J lost 5 bases, V lost 4 bases, and 9 bases had no gene match. CDR1 is LNHDA and CDR2 is SQIVND in the germline V gene (reference sequence). CDR3 protein: CASSRSQRGGKDTQYF. Here the CDR3 DNA reads TGTGCCAGTAGTAGGTCCCAGCGGGGGGGCAAAGATACGCAGTATTTT.

The rearrangement uses TRBV6-5 and TRBJ2-7; 10 positions match TRBD2. CDR1 is MNHEY and CDR2 is SVGAGI in the germline V gene. Trimming cost V 7 bases and J 7 bases; bases outside gene matches: 10. This CDR3 has 14 residues. This CDR3 reads CASTKREGLREQYF. CDR3 coding DNA: TGTGCCAGCACAAAGCGGGAGGGCCTGAGGGAGCAGTACTTC.

The rearrangement joins TRBV19 to TRBJ2-1, with D possibly being TRBD2 (5 bases). The germline V gene has CDR1 LNHDA and CDR2 SQIVND (reference sequence). The CDR3 sequence is 13 residues long. V dropped 2 bases and J dropped 6 bases, with 8 bases sitting between them. The CDR3 DNA is TGTGCCAGTAGTATATTTGAGGGCAATGAGCAGTTCTTC. Its translation: CASSIFEGNEQFF.

The chain uses TRBV19 and TRBJ1-3; D unresolved. CDR1 LNHDA and CDR2 SQIVND come from the germline V gene (reference sequence). V was cut by 5 bases and J by 6 bases, with 11 bases left in between. This CDR3 is built from 13 residues. CDR3 bases: TGTGCCAGTAGTCGGGGTACGCAAAACACCATATATTTT. Translating it yields CASSRGTQNTIYF. Complete variable domain (other parts from reference TRBV19 and TRBJ1-3): DGGITQSPKYLFRKEGQNVTLSCEQNLNHDAMYWYRQDPGQGLRLIYYSQIVNDFQKGDIAEGYSVSREKKESFPLTVTSAQKNPTAFYLCASSRGTQNTIYFGEGSWLTVV.

The chain has TRBV27 and TRBJ2-7; D perhaps matches TRBD1 (5 bases). Trimming removed 1 base from V and 0 bases from J, with 13 bases in between. CDR1 is MNHEY and CDR2 is SMNVEV in the germline V gene (reference sequence). This CDR3 spans 16 amino acids. CDR3 bases: TGTGCCAGCAGTTTATTTAAGGGGCAAAGCTCCTACGAGCAGTACTTC. Its protein product is CASSLFKGQSSYEQYF.

The chain uses TRBV28 and TRBJ2-7; D is perhaps TRBD1 (5 bases). Germline CDR1 MDHEN, CDR2 SYDVKM. V was clipped by 6 bases and J by 0 bases, with 12 bases between them. The CDR3 has 14 amino acids. CDR3 bases: TGTGCCAGCAGGGGATTGGACACCTCCTACGAGCAGTACTTC. This gives the protein CASRGLDTSYEQYF.

This clone was picked up a small number of times. This chain uses TRBV7-2 with TRBJ2-5; a weak D match, TRBD2 (5 bases). The CDR3 has 16 amino acids. Germline loops: CDR1 SGHTA, CDR2 FQGNSA. Trimming left V 5 bases short and J 1 base short, with 17 bases between. This CDR3 reads CASSPVGRSGQETQYF. In DNA form, the CDR3 reads TGTGCCAGCAGCCCCGTCGGACGGAGCGGCCAAGAGACCCAGTACTTC.

A few counts support this clone. The chain uses TRBV7-9 and TRBJ2-7, with TRBD2 matching over 11 bases. V was pared by 6 bases and J by 2 bases, with 9 bases of the junction left unmatched. The CDR3 length is 16 residues. Germline-derived CDR1 and CDR2 are SEHNR and FQNEAQ (reference sequence). In nucleotides, the CDR3 is TGTGCCAGCAGTCATCAACTAGCGGGAGAGCCCTACGAGCAGTACTTC. Amino acids: CASSHQLAGEPYEQYF.

The V call is TRBV27, the J call TRBJ2-7, with 7 nucleotides matching TRBD2. This CDR3 contains 14 residues. Trimming took 4 bases from V and 3 from J; bases not matched to a gene: 6. Germline-derived CDR1 and CDR2 are MNHEY and SMNVEV (reference sequence). CDR3 sequence reads: CASSSDGTIYEQYF. CDR3 DNA sequence: TGTGCCAGCAGTTCGGACGGGACTATCTACGAGCAGTACTTC.